These 21 T cell receptor beta chains originate from one sample sequenced in a study of cytomegalovirus exposure and HLA in healthy donors. The protocol was immunoSEQ multiplex PCR, while the TCRdb copy is restricted to in-frame clones and leaves out a portion. Of around 52,000 clones listed, 93% are singletons. Source material: PBMCs. The origin of the receptors is a woman between 18 and 29 years old in good health and CMV-seronegative.

This chain links TRBV27 with TRBJ1-5; D unresolved. CDR1 and CDR2 from the germline V gene are MNHEY and SMNVEV (reference sequence). The CDR3 consists of 15 residues. CDR3 in DNA: TGTGCAGCAGCGCCCCAGGAGGGCGGGCATCAGCCCCAGCATTTT. It codes for CAAAPQEGGHQPQHF.

The chain joins TRBV28 to TRBJ1-1; 12 bases match TRBD1. CDR1 and CDR2 (germline): MDHEN, SYDVKM. The J segment lost 0 bases and the V segment lost 3 bases, leaving 8 bases of the junction unmatched. The length of the CDR3 is 18 residues. The CDR3 nucleotides read TGTGCCAGCAGTTTCCCGGGACAGGGGGCTGTCATGAACACTGAAGCTTTCTTT. This codes for CASSFPGQGAVMNTEAFF. Full variable domain (remainder filled in from reference TRBV28 and TRBJ1-1): DVKVTQSSRYLVKRTGEKVFLECVQDMDHENMFWYRQDPGLGLRLIYFSYDVKMKEKGDIPEGYSVSREKKERFSLILESASTNQTSMYLCASSFPGQGAVMNTEAFFGQGTRLTVV.

The rearrangement links TRBV12-5 to TRBJ2-5; D gene uncertain. Germline CDR1 is LGHNT and CDR2 is FRNRAP. The CDR3 totals 15 residues. The V end lost 3 bases, the J end lost 2 bases, and 13 bases lay between the germline ends. The CDR3 loop is CASGLPSRVQETQYF. The CDR3 DNA reads as TGTGCTAGTGGTTTACCAAGCCGGGTACAAGAGACCCAGTACTTC.

The chain uses TRBV10-1 and TRBJ2-3; TRBD2 aligns across 11 bases. This CDR3 contains 16 residues. V lost 0 bases and J lost 6; bases outside the gene matches: 5. The germline V gene encodes CDR1 WNHNN and CDR2 SYGVQD (reference sequence). Here the CDR3 reads CASSESSGGAGDTQYF. CDR3 DNA: TGCGCCAGCAGTGAGTCTAGCGGGGGGGCGGGGGATACGCAGTATTTT.

The rearrangement links TRBV2 to TRBJ2-7; D is perhaps TRBD2 (6 bases). Between the trimmed V and J ends, which lost 3 bases and 0 bases, there was a span of 9 bases. The CDR3 has 14 amino acids. In germline, CDR1 is SNHLY, CDR2 FYNNEI. For the CDR3, the DNA is TGTGCCAGCAGTGAGGACGGGGGCTCCTACGAGCAGTACTTC. It encodes CASSEDGGSYEQYF.

V is TRBV5-5 and J is TRBJ1-5; D remains ambiguous. Germline CDR1 reads SGHKS; CDR2 reads YYEKEE (reference sequence). V was cut by 2 bases and J by 6 bases, with 12 bases left in between. This CDR3 region has 14 residues. The CDR3 spells CASSFSQVGQPQHF. In DNA form, the CDR3 reads TGTGCCAGCAGCTTCAGTCAGGTCGGTCAGCCCCAGCATTTT.

The rearrangement uses TRBV28 and TRBJ1-1; 8 nucleotides line up with TRBD1. The CDR3 extends over 14 amino acids. Germline values: CDR1 MDHEN, CDR2 SYDVKM. Germline trimming cut 6 bases from V and 4 bases from J; bases unmatched to any gene: 7. This chain's CDR3 is CASSRTGYGTEAFF. DNA of the CDR3: TGTGCCAGCAGCCGGACAGGGTACGGCACTGAAGCTTTCTTT.

The chain employs TRBV6-1 and TRBJ2-5, with D possibly being TRBD1 (6 bases). With 7 bases removed from V and 4 bases from J, the gap between germline ends came to 13 bases. CDR1 MNHNS and CDR2 SASEGT come from the germline V gene. This CDR3 is built from 13 residues. CDR3 in amino acids: CASNPRGRETQYF. The CDR3 DNA sequence: TGTGCCAGCAACCCAAGGGGGAGAGAGACCCAGTACTTC.

The chain has TRBV5-6 and TRBJ2-7; 9 positions agree with TRBD1. Trimming at V came to 5 bases and at J to 7 bases, leaving 7 bases not matched to a gene. Germline-derived CDR1 and CDR2 are SGHDT and YYEEEE. This CDR3 is 13 amino acids long. The CDR3 sequence is CASRNTGGREQYV. Written as DNA, the CDR3 is TGTGCCAGCAGGAACACAGGGGGCCGAGAGCAGTACGTC.

The gene calls are TRBV29-1 and TRBJ1-2; no definite D call. The CDR3 extends over 11 amino acids. V was trimmed by 3 bases and J by 6 bases, leaving 8 bases between them. Germline assignment: CDR1 SQVTM and CDR2 ANQGSEA. CDR3: CSVDLADGYTF. Written as DNA, the CDR3 is TGCAGCGTTGATTTGGCGGATGGCTACACCTTC.

J is TRBJ1-2 and V is TRBV5-5, with a tentative D call TRBD1 (5 bases). The CDR3 is made up of 14 amino acids. Per the germline V gene, CDR1 is SGHKS and CDR2 is YYEKEE (reference sequence). Trimming took 0 bases from V and 2 from J, leaving 8 bases between them. CDR3 protein: CASSLDRTNYGYTF. CDR3 in DNA: TGTGCCAGCAGCTTGGACAGGACAAACTATGGCTACACCTTC.

This clone was counted a single time. In DNA form, the CDR3 reads TGTGCCAGCAGCGGGTCCACGGGGGATGGCTACACCTTC. Residues: CASSGSTGDGYTF. V is TRBV7-2 and J is TRBJ1-2; D may be TRBD1 (5 bases). Trimming shortened V by 5 bases and J by 6 bases, and 13 bases separated the two germline ends. Looked up from germline, CDR1 is SGHTA and CDR2 is FQGNSA. The CDR3 spans 13 residues.

The V and J genes are TRBV7-6 and TRBJ2-5; a possible D gene is TRBD2 (7 bases). This CDR3 is built from 15 residues. The V end lost 4 bases, the J end lost 1 base, and 13 bases lay between the germline ends. The germline V gene has CDR1 SGHVS and CDR2 FNYEAQ. The CDR3 here is CASSSLGGLQETQYF. Here the CDR3 DNA reads TGTGCCAGCAGCTCCCTCGGGGGGCTCCAAGAGACCCAGTACTTC.

This chain uses TRBV10-3 with TRBJ2-6; tentatively, D is TRBD1 (6 bases). Germline V gene sequence: CDR1 ENHRY, CDR2 SYGVKD. The CDR3 is 16 amino acids. Trimming removed 2 bases at V and 2 bases at J, with 10 bases between. CDR3: CAISEAGETGANVLTF. The CDR3 DNA follows: TGTGCCATCAGTGAGGCAGGGGAGACTGGGGCCAACGTCCTGACTTTC.

The chain couples TRBV10-3 to TRBJ2-1; TRBD1 matches 8 bases. Looked up from germline, CDR1 is ENHRY and CDR2 is SYGVKD. After removal of 7 bases from V and 6 bases from J, the junction contained 11 bases not matched to a gene. This CDR3 has 15 residues. The CDR3 is CAITPGQGSRNEQFF. The CDR3 DNA reads as TGTGCCATCACCCCCGGACAGGGATCCCGCAATGAGCAGTTCTTC.

The rearrangement uses TRBV27 and TRBJ2-7, with TRBD1 matching 8 bases. Losses at the gene ends were 6 bases for V and 3 bases for J; bases not matched to a gene: 4. There are 13 residues in the CDR3. Germline V lookup: CDR1 MNHEY, CDR2 SMNVEV (reference sequence). The CDR3: CASSIGQGYEQYF. In DNA, the CDR3 is TGTGCCAGCAGCATTGGACAGGGCTACGAGCAGTACTTC.

This rearrangement joins TRBV25-1 to TRBJ1-1; D perhaps matches TRBD1 (5 bases). This CDR3 region has 13 residues. Germline V gives CDR1 MGHDK, CDR2 SYGVNS. With 6 bases removed from V and 5 bases from J, the gap between germline ends came to 13 bases. The CDR3 nucleotides are TGTGCCAGCAGCAGTAGGGAGGGGACTGAAGCTTTCTTT. Its translation: CASSSREGTEAFF.

The rearrangement uses TRBV19 and TRBJ1-5; the match to TRBD1 covers 8 bases. CDR3 length equals 14 residues. V lost 4 bases and J lost 6; bases outside the gene matches: 5. CDR1 LNHDA and CDR2 SQIVND come from the germline V gene (reference sequence). The CDR3 loop is CASSTGGDLQPQHF. The CDR3 coding sequence is TGTGCCAGTAGTACAGGGGGCGACCTTCAGCCCCAGCATTTT.

This clone was counted a single time. The genes are TRBV2 and TRBJ2-3, with 9 bases identical to TRBD1. Germline loops: CDR1 SNHLY, CDR2 FYNNEI. With V trimmed by 6 bases and J by 4 bases, 5 bases remained unmatched. The CDR3 loop spans 14 amino acids. As DNA, the CDR3 is TGTGCCAGCAGGCGGACAGGGGTGTCAGATACGCAGTATTTT. It yields the protein CASRRTGVSDTQYF.

The V call is TRBV19, the J call TRBJ1-2, with 10 bases aligning to TRBD1. The CDR3 consists of 13 residues. Per germline, CDR1 LNHDA and CDR2 SQIVND (reference sequence). The V and J ends lost 10 bases and 6 bases, in that order; junction bases with no gene match: 8. The chain's CDR3 is CATTGQGGDGYTF. DNA of the CDR3: TGTGCCACCACCGGACAGGGGGGCGATGGCTACACCTTC.

The CDR3 nucleotides are TGCGCCAGCAGCCAAGCCCGGACTAGAACAGATACGCAGTATTTT. This gives the protein CASSQARTRTDTQYF. The chain uses TRBV4-3 and TRBJ2-3, with 7 bases lining up with TRBD2. With V trimmed by 1 base and J by 3 bases, 4 bases remained unmatched. Germline loops: CDR1 LGHNA, CDR2 YSLEER. There are 15 residues in the CDR3.